This T cell receptor (beta chain) was obtained from a study of blood T cell repertoires in COVID-19. Study information: COVID-19 samples collected from the United States, Italy and Spain covered acute and convalescent phases.

Germline V lookup: CDR1 SGHRS, CDR2 YFSETQ. The CDR3 runs to 14 residues. The V end was cut by 4 bases, the J end by 2 bases, with 9 bases between. The authors' processing: Reference gene primer amplification gave estimated nucleated cell counts. The table came from immunoSEQ multiplex PCR; TCRdb's copy has only in-frame clones and leaves some out. V, J and clone size reflect that table, while D and trimming were determined from the DNA. The sample lists 200,000 to 300,000 clones; about 88% were seen once. Input material: peripheral blood. The receptor was isolated from a man aged 25 to 40 with active or convalescent COVID-19. This sequence joins TRBV5-1 and TRBJ2-2; the D gene is possibly TRBD1 (5 bases). The CDR3 protein is CASSQGLNTGELFF. The CDR3, as DNA: TGCGCCAGCAGCCAGGGATTAAACACCGGGGAGCTGTTTTTT.